The 3 T cell receptor beta chains below were found in one sample sequenced in a study of blood T cell repertoires in COVID-19. The method was immunoSEQ multiplex PCR; TCRdb's version includes in-frame clones alone and lacks a portion of them. The table records 200,000 to 300,000 clones, around 84% of them present only once. Input material: peripheral blood. These receptor sequences come from a man aged 55 to 70 with acute or convalescent COVID-19.

DNA of the CDR3: TGCGCCAGCAGTCATTGGCCGAGGAGGGAGGAGGACAGGTTAGCCAAAAACATTCAGTACTTC. Amino acids: CASSHWPRREEDRLAKNIQYF. The chain joins TRBV23-1 to TRBJ2-4; D perhaps matches TRBD1 (7 bases). TRBV23-1 is labeled an ORF, and its function is uncertain. This CDR3 is built from 21 residues. Trimming removed 3 bases from V and 0 bases from J, with 27 bases in between.

V usage is TRBV27 and J usage is TRBJ2-5, with 11 bases fitting TRBD2. The CDR3 covers 15 residues. V lost 5 bases and J lost 5; bases outside the gene matches: 7. From germline, CDR1 is MNHEY and CDR2 SMNVEV (reference sequence). The CDR3 here is CASSPRTSGYETQYF. The CDR3 DNA sequence: TGTGCCAGCAGTCCACGGACTAGCGGGTATGAGACCCAGTACTTC.

Remarks on this clone: This specimen includes other DNA sequences encoding the same CDR3. The rearrangement uses TRBV18 and TRBJ1-1, with D maybe TRBD1 (6 bases). V lost 3 bases, J lost 1 base, and 6 bases lay in between. Looked up from germline, CDR1 is KGHSH and CDR2 is LQKENI. This CDR3 contains 13 residues. The CDR3 here is CASSPTGNTEAFF. As DNA, the CDR3 is TGTGCCAGCTCACCGACAGGGAACACTGAAGCTTTCTTT.